This is a list of T cell receptor beta chains from one sample in a study of T cell responses to AZD1222 COVID-19 vaccine. Data came from immunoSEQ multiplex PCR; TCRdb stores just in-frame clones and leaves some out. Of 200,000 or so clones in the sample, 90% to 95% were seen once. The sequencing here drew on peripheral blood, taken 28 days after the second AZD1222 dose. The receptors stem from an adult who received the AZD1222 COVID-19 vaccine. Both conserved end residues are part of each CDR3. D genes are given only for firm matches. Size values are once, few and many counts, or a class for expanded clones, and some rows have none.

CDR3aa: CATWDRQTYEQYF
CDR3nt: TGTGCCACCTGGGACAGGCAGACCTACGAGCAGTACTTC
d_gene: TRBD1
abundance: .
v_gene: TRBV3-1/TRBV3-2
j_gene: TRBJ2-7

CDR3aa: CASGSTGGDEAFF
CDR3nt: TGTGCTAGTGGGTCGACAGGGGGTGATGAAGCTTTCTTT
d_gene: TRBD1
abundance: once
v_gene: TRBV12-5
j_gene: TRBJ1-1

CDR3aa: CASTSSGMNTGELFF
CDR3nt: TGTGCCAGCACCTCTAGCGGGATGAACACCGGGGAGCTGTTTTTT
d_gene: TRBD2
abundance: .
v_gene: TRBV4-2
j_gene: TRBJ2-2

CDR3aa: CASSLGATTNEKLFF
CDR3nt: TGTGCCAGCAGCTTAGGGGCAACAACTAATGAAAAACTGTTTTTT
d_gene: .
abundance: .
v_gene: TRBV7-9
j_gene: TRBJ1-4

CDR3aa: CATQPGQGNGNTIYF
CDR3nt: TGTGCCACCCAACCGGGACAGGGTAACGGAAACACCATATATTTT
d_gene: TRBD1
abundance: once
v_gene: TRBV24-1
j_gene: TRBJ1-3

CDR3aa: CASSSGVSLSYNEQFF
CDR3nt: TGCGCCAGCAGCTCTGGGGTCTCCCTCTCCTACAATGAGCAGTTCTTC
d_gene: .
abundance: .
v_gene: TRBV5-1
j_gene: TRBJ2-1

CDR3aa: CASSGVYPNEKLFF
CDR3nt: TGTGCCAGCTCCGGGGTTTATCCTAATGAAAAACTGTTTTTT
d_gene: .
abundance: .
v_gene: TRBV18
j_gene: TRBJ1-4

CDR3aa: CASSRRQGREKLFF
CDR3nt: TGTGCCAGCAGCCGCCGACAGGGACGAGAAAAACTGTTTTTT
d_gene: TRBD1
abundance: .
v_gene: TRBV7-2
j_gene: TRBJ1-4

CDR3aa: CASSRLPGPLGPYEQYF
CDR3nt: TGTGCCAGCAGCCGCCTTCCGGGCCCCTTAGGCCCCTACGAGCAGTACTTC
d_gene: .
abundance: .
v_gene: TRBV6-2/TRBV6-3
j_gene: TRBJ2-7

CDR3aa: CASSLTGYGYTF
CDR3nt: TGTGCCAGCAGTCTCACAGGGTATGGCTACACCTTC
d_gene: .
abundance: .
v_gene: TRBV28
j_gene: TRBJ1-2

CDR3aa: CSASDSMNTEAFF
CDR3nt: TGCAGTGCTAGTGACAGTATGAACACTGAAGCTTTCTTT
d_gene: .
abundance: .
v_gene: TRBV20-1
j_gene: TRBJ1-1

CDR3aa: CASSPAGLSTTYGYTF
CDR3nt: TGTGCCAGTAGTCCGGCCGGTCTTTCTACAACCTATGGCTACACCTTC
d_gene: .
abundance: .
v_gene: TRBV19
j_gene: TRBJ1-2

CDR3aa: CSVDGGTYNEQFF
CDR3nt: TGCAGCGTTGATGGGGGCACCTACAATGAGCAGTTCTTC
d_gene: .
abundance: .
v_gene: TRBV29-1
j_gene: TRBJ2-1

CDR3aa: CASSLTGQHTGELFF
CDR3nt: TGTGCCAGCAGCTTAACCGGCCAGCACACCGGGGAGCTGTTTTTT
d_gene: .
abundance: .
v_gene: TRBV11-3
j_gene: TRBJ2-2

CDR3aa: CASGDGTGAWGYTF
CDR3nt: TGTGCTAGTGGCGACGGGACAGGGGCGTGGGGCTACACCTTC
d_gene: TRBD1
abundance: .
v_gene: TRBV12-5
j_gene: TRBJ1-2

CDR3aa: CATSRDYVGQDANYGYTF
CDR3nt: TGTGCCACCAGCAGAGATTATGTCGGACAGGACGCTAACTATGGCTACACCTTC
d_gene: TRBD1
abundance: .
v_gene: TRBV15
j_gene: TRBJ1-2

CDR3aa: CASSYSGQGQGETQYF
CDR3nt: TGTGCCAGCAGTTACTCCGGACAGGGGCAAGGAGAGACCCAGTACTTC
d_gene: TRBD1
abundance: .
v_gene: TRBV6-5
j_gene: TRBJ2-5

CDR3aa: CASSRHPRWGEKLFF
CDR3nt: TGTGCCAGCAGCCGACACCCACGGTGGGGTGAAAAACTGTTTTTT
d_gene: .
abundance: .
v_gene: TRBV3-1/TRBV3-2
j_gene: TRBJ1-4

CDR3aa: CAWSVYHGAGQPQHF
CDR3nt: TGTGCCTGGAGTGTCTATCACGGGGCTGGGCAGCCCCAGCATTTT
d_gene: .
abundance: .
v_gene: TRBV30
j_gene: TRBJ1-5

CDR3aa: CASSLVPGLQHF
CDR3nt: TGTGCCAGCAGCTTAGTACCGGGACTCCAGCATTTT
d_gene: .
abundance: .
v_gene: TRBV11-2
j_gene: TRBJ1-5

CDR3aa: CASRGQGKSYEQYF
CDR3nt: TGTGCCAGCAGGGGACAGGGCAAATCCTACGAGCAGTACTTC
d_gene: TRBD1
abundance: .
v_gene: TRBV28
j_gene: TRBJ2-7

CDR3aa: CASSLETGQNSPLHF
CDR3nt: TGTGCCAGCAGCCTAGAGACAGGACAGAATTCACCCCTCCACTTT
d_gene: .
abundance: .
v_gene: TRBV7-9
j_gene: TRBJ1-6

CDR3aa: CASSSTGVGINTGELFF
CDR3nt: TGTGCCAGCAGCTCTACCGGGGTAGGGATCAACACCGGGGAGCTGTTTTTT
d_gene: .
abundance: .
v_gene: TRBV11-3
j_gene: TRBJ2-2

CDR3aa: CASSQEWGLGGRGTNEQFF
CDR3nt: TGTGCCAGCAGCCAAGAATGGGGCCTAGGGGGGCGGGGCACCAATGAGCAGTTCTTC
d_gene: .
abundance: .
v_gene: TRBV3-1/TRBV3-2
j_gene: TRBJ2-1

CDR3aa: CATSEFVRGIGGYTF
CDR3nt: TGTGCCACCAGCGAATTCGTGCGGGGGATTGGAGGCTACACCTTC
d_gene: .
abundance: .
v_gene: TRBV15
j_gene: TRBJ1-2

CDR3aa: CASSSRQIRDRISTDTQYF
CDR3nt: TGTGCCAGCAGCTCGAGACAGATCCGGGACAGGATAAGCACAGATACGCAGTATTTT
d_gene: TRBD1
abundance: .
v_gene: TRBV7-2
j_gene: TRBJ2-3

CDR3aa: CASSQTRLRSTGELFF
CDR3nt: TGCGCCAGCAGCCAGACCAGACTACGGAGCACCGGGGAGCTGTTTTTT
d_gene: .
abundance: .
v_gene: TRBV4-1
j_gene: TRBJ2-2

CDR3aa: CAGRSSYEQYF
CDR3nt: TGTGCCGGCCGAAGCTCCTACGAGCAGTACTTC
d_gene: .
abundance: .
v_gene: TRBV2
j_gene: TRBJ2-7

CDR3aa: CASSPEQGATQNQPQHF
CDR3nt: TGTGCCAGTAGCCCGGAACAGGGGGCCACGCAAAATCAGCCCCAGCATTTT
d_gene: TRBD1
abundance: .
v_gene: TRBV19
j_gene: TRBJ1-5

CDR3aa: CASSSGLAGGYQETQYF
CDR3nt: TGCGCCAGCAGCTCGGGACTAGCGGGGGGGTACCAAGAGACCCAGTACTTC
d_gene: TRBD2
abundance: .
v_gene: TRBV5-1
j_gene: TRBJ2-5

CDR3aa: CASSPITGEGQPQHF
CDR3nt: TGTGCCAGCTCCCCGATTACAGGGGAGGGTCAGCCCCAGCATTTT
d_gene: TRBD1
abundance: .
v_gene: TRBV6-5
j_gene: TRBJ1-5

CDR3aa: CATSSAQKGAEAFF
CDR3nt: TGTGCCACCAGCAGCGCCCAAAAGGGTGCTGAAGCTTTCTTT
d_gene: .
abundance: .
v_gene: TRBV15
j_gene: TRBJ1-1

CDR3aa: CASSKGPYGYTF
CDR3nt: TGTGCCAGCAGCAAGGGTCCCTATGGCTACACCTTC
d_gene: .
abundance: .
v_gene: TRBV28
j_gene: TRBJ1-2